The entry that follows covers one TCR beta chain sequence. This clone has a handful of counts. Its antigen is still unknown. Per-base quality was not reported, and no clone a single base away is much larger than it. The collaborating institutions used their own protocols to collect whole blood in K2EDTA tubes. For TCRbeta analysis, collaborator samples were shipped as frozen whole blood, as isolated PBMCs, or as DNA extracted from either sample type. TCRbeta CDR3 regions were amplified from genomic DNA using the immunoSEQ Assay, a bias-controlled multiplex PCR. As for the authors' bioinformatics: The number of nucleated cells in each sample was estimated from the amplification of reference gene primers within the assay. To quantify the absolute abundance of each unique TCRbeta CDR3 rearrangement, sequence reads were collapsed and filtered. For each sample, productive Simpson clonality was calculated by taking the square root of Simpson's diversity index across productive rearrangements. Here the immuneACCESS table is served through TCRdb, limited to in-frame sequences with V and J called. Missing clones are a known gap in these copies; in checked studies unresolved V genes cover under half, and the rest lacks a known reason. The D gene and trimming were derived from the DNA, and the V and J assignments and clone size from that table. The sample data list over 130,000 clones, and around 84% of these were observed just once. Roughly 2.3% of the sample lies in the top ten.

This entry comes from a study of blood T cell repertoires in COVID-19 (TCRdb year 2020). With respect to the entire study: Samples from collaborators originated in the United States, Italy and Spain and spanned both the acute and convalescent phases of COVID-19. The material from the prospective study consisted of cDNA or gDNA derived from T cells, B-cell-depleted T cells, or PBMCs. The dataset comprised deeply sampled blood TCRbeta repertoires from subjects exposed to, actively infected with, or recovered from COVID-19. Where available, HLA class I and class II types were obtained from metadata supplied by the sample provider rather than from assay-based typing. The repertoires were made available in a free public database intended to serve as a resource for research on the immune response to SARS-CoV-2. The samples were drawn from two sources: the first 160 participants of the ongoing ImmuneRACE study, and about 1,300 subjects contributed by 6 global collaborators. Sample metadata almost always included a de-identified subject ID, COVID-19 status, age in years and sex. Here is what the overall study found, with its caveats: How much clinical and demographic metadata was included differed by source and by participant, and the metadata was provided uncurated.

The CDR3 has 14 amino acids, counting the end cysteine and phenylalanine. This entry keeps only the CDR3 DNA: 42 bases, framed from base 1. Taken from the germline V gene, the CDR1 and CDR2 loops are SGHAT and FQNNGV. The germline ends are 9 bases apart after V is trimmed by 3 bases and J by 3 bases. Sequenced material: peripheral blood. This clonotype originated in a man aged 70 or older with acute or convalescent COVID-19. This chain joins TRBV11-2 to TRBJ2-1; TRBD2 could be the D gene, as 6 bases match. The CDR3 protein: CASSFLSGYNEQFF. The nucleotide sequence is TGTGCCAGCAGCTTCCTTAGCGGCTACAATGAGCAGTTCTTC.